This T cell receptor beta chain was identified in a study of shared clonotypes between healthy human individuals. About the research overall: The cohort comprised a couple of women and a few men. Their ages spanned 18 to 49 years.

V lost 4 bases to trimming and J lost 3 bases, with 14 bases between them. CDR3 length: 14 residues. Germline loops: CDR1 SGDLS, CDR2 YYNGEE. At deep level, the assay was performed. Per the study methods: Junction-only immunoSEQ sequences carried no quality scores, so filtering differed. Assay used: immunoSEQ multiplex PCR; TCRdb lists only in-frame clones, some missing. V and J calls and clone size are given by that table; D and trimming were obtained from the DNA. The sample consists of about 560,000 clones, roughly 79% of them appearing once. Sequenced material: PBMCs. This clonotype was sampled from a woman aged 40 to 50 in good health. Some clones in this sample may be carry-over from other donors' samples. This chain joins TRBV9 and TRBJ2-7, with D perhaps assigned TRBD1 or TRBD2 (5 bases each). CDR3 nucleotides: TGTGCCAGCAGCCCAACTGGGGACCACTACGAGCAGTACTTC. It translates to CASSPTGDHYEQYF.